This T cell receptor (beta chain) derives from a study of blood T cells in healthy people across ages. Whole-study findings and limits: Age brought a roughly linear fall in TCR beta diversity measured per million T cells.

Notes on this clonotype: Its antigen remains unidentified.

Germline V gene data show CDR1 as MNHEY and CDR2 as SMNVEV (reference sequence). This CDR3 is built from 15 residues. Unmatched junction bases numbered 4, after V lost 5 bases and J lost 3 bases. A second 7 to 11 cycle PCR used barcoded and J-beta primers. One entry per CDR3 protein results from TCRdb running MiXCR on the 5' RACE reads. The sample has some 670,000 distinct CDR3 sequences; around 52% are singletons. Total RNA extraction produced at least 5.5 micrograms (per sample) for the study. The chain uses TRBV27 and TRBJ2-1, with 10 positions matching TRBD2. Sequences were obtained from blood. The source of this sequence is a woman over 75 in good health. CDR3 coding DNA: TGTGCCAGCAGTCTACTAGCGGGGCACTACAATGAGCAGTTCTTC. Protein: CASSLLAGHYNEQFF.